What follows is one T cell receptor beta chain and its context. The antigen remains undetermined. These data are taken from a study of blood T cells in healthy people across ages. Study-level points and caveats: Per million T cells, TCR beta diversity dropped roughly linearly as age increased.

Then a second PCR, running about 7 to 11 cycles, was carried out with a sample-barcoded 5' primer and a J-beta primer mix. Through a template-switch adaptor with 12 random nucleotides, each cDNA molecule received a tag. Paired-end reads containing CDR3 totaled no fewer than 3 million for each sample. Each CDR3 protein is one row after TCRdb ran MiXCR on the 5' RACE reads. The sample consists of about 680,000 distinct CDR3 sequences, about half of them appearing once. The V end lost 5 bases, the J end lost 1 base, and 17 bases lay between the germline ends. Germline CDR1 SGHTA, CDR2 FQGNSA. CDR3 size: 16 residues. Isolated per sample were at least 7 million PBMCs.

Sequencing was done on a sample of blood. The chain couples TRBV7-2 to TRBJ2-5, with a weak D call TRBD1 (5 bases). The sequence derives from a woman between 55 and 75 years old in good health. CDR3 sequence reads: CASSEGVFRPQETQYF. Written as DNA, the CDR3 is TGTGCCAGCAGCGAAGGGGTATTCAGACCCCAAGAGACCCAGTACTTC. Looking up the rest from reference TRBV7-2 and TRBJ2-5 gives the full variable domain: GAGVSQSPSNKVTEKGKDVELRCDPISGHTALYWYRQSLGQGLEFLIYFQGNSAPDKSGLPSDRFSAERTGGSVSTLTIQRTQQEDSAVYLCASSEGVFRPQETQYFGPGTRLLVL.